This T cell receptor beta chain was captured by sequencing in a study of T cell repertoires in cytomegalovirus infection. Across the study: A matching HLA type, together with CMV infection, was signaled by public TCR beta signatures. Study observations and caveats: Public TCR beta family frequency separated CMV-and-HLA carriers, including in an independent cohort.

This clonotype was recorded at least ten times. Its specificity is unknown. TCRdb used MiXCR to reprocess the reads, holding one entry per CDR3 protein. This sample has some 940,000 distinct CDR3 sequences, with approximately 30% found just once. The CDR3 is made up of 15 amino acids. The V gene's germline CDR1 is SEHNR and CDR2 FQNEAQ (reference sequence). The V end lost 5 bases, the J end lost 1 base, and 14 bases lay between the germline ends. The source is a human donor in good health (CMV status not recorded). Some clones in this sample may be carry-over from other donors' samples. The chain employs TRBV7-9 and TRBJ2-5, with D maybe TRBD2 (5 bases). The specimen comprised cultured CD8+ T cells from PBMCs, sampled from culture after CMV antigen stimulation. Written as DNA, the CDR3 is TGTGCCAGCAGCCCCGGGTGGCTAGCCCAAGAGACCCAGTACTTC. Amino acids: CASSPGWLAQETQYF.